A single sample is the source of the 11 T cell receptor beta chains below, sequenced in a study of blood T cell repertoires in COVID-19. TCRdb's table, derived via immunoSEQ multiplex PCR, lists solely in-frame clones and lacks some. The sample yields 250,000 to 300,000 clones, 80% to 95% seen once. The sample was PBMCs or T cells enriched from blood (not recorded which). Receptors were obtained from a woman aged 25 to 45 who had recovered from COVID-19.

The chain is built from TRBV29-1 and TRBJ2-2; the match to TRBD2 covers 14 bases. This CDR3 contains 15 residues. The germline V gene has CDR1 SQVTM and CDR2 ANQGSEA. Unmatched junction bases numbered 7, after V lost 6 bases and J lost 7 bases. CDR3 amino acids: CSVDRLAGGIGELFF. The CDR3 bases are TGCAGCGTCGATAGACTAGCGGGGGGGATCGGGGAGCTGTTTTTT.

CDR3 sequence (DNA): TGTGCCAGCAGTGTTAACCTAGCGGGAGGCACCTACGAGCAGTACTTC. Protein sequence: CASSVNLAGGTYEQYF. The chain links TRBV27 to TRBJ2-7; TRBD2 agrees at 11 bases. This CDR3 has 16 amino acids. CDR1 and CDR2 (germline): MNHEY, SMNVEV (reference sequence). V shed 5 bases, J shed 2 bases, and the junction held 8 bases outside the gene matches.

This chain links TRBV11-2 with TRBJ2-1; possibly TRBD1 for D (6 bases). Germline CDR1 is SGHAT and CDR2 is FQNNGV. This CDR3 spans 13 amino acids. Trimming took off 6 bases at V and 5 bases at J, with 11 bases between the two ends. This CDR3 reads CASSGQLNNEQFF. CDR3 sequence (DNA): TGTGCCAGCAGTGGACAGTTGAACAATGAGCAGTTCTTC.

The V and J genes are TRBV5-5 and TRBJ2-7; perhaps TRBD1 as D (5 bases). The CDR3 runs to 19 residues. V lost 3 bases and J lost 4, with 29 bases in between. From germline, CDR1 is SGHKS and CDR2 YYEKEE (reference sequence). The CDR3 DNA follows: TGTGCCAGCAGCTCCGGTGGTGTTTTGTTTGCAGGGCTCGGGTACGAGCAGTACTTC. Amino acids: CASSSGGVLFAGLGYEQYF.

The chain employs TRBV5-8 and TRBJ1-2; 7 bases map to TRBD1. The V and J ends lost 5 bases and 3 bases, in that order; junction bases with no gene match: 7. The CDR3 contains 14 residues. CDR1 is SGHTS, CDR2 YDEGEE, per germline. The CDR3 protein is CASSPGTVDYGYTF. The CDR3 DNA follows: TGTGCCAGCAGTCCCGGGACAGTCGACTATGGCTACACCTTC.

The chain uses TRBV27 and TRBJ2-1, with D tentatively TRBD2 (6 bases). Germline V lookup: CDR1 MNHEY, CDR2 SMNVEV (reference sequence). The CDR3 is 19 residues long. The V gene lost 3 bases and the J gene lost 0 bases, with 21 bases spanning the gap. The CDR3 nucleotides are TGTGCCAGCAGTTTTTTCGGGCCTGCGGGAACCGCCTCCTACAATGAGCAGTTCTTC. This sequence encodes CASSFFGPAGTASYNEQFF.

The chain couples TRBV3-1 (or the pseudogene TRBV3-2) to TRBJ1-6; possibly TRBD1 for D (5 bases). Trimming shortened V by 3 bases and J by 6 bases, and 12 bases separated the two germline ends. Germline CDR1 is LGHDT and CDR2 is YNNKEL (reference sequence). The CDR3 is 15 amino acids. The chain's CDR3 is CASSQGRVGNSPLHF. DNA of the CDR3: TGTGCCAGCAGCCAGGGCAGGGTTGGTAATTCACCCCTCCACTTT.

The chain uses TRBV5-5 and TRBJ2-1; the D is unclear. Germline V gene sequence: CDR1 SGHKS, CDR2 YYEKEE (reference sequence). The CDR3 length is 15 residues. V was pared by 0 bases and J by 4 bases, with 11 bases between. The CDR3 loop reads CASSLEPLEYNEQFF. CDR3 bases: TGTGCCAGCAGCTTGGAACCTTTGGAGTACAATGAGCAGTTCTTC.

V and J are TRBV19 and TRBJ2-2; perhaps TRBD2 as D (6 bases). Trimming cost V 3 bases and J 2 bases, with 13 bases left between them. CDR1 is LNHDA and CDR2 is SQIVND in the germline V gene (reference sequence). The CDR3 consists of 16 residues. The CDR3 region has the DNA TGTGCCAGTAGTATTTTGACGGGACTTAACACCGGGGAGCTGTTTTTT. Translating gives CASSILTGLNTGELFF. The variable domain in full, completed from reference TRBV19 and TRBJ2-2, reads DGGITQSPKYLFRKEGQNVTLSCEQNLNHDAMYWYRQDPGQGLRLIYYSQIVNDFQKGDIAEGYSVSREKKESFPLTVTSAQKNPTAFYLCASSILTGLNTGELFFGEGSRLTVL.

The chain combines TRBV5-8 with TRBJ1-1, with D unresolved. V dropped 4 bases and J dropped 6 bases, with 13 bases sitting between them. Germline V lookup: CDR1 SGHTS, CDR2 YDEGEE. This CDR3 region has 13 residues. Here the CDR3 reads CASSKDRGAEAFF. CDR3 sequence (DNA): TGTGCCAGCAGCAAAGATCGCGGGGCTGAAGCTTTCTTT.

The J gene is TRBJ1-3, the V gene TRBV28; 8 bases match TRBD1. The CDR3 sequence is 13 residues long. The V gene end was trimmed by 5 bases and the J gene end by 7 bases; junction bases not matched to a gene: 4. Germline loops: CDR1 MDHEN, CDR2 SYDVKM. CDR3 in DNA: TGTGCCAGCAGTCTGGGACAGGAGAACACCATATATTTT. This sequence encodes CASSLGQENTIYF.